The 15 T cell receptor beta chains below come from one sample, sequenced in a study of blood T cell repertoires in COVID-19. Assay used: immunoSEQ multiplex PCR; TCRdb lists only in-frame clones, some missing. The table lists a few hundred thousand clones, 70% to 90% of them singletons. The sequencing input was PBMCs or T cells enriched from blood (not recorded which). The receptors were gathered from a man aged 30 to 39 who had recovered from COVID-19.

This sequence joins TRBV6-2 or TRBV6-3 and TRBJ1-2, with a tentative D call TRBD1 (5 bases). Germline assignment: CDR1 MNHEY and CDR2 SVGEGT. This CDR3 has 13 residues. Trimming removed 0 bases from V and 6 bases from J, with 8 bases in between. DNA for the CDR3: TGTGCCAGCAGTTACTCCAGGGTGGATGGCTACACCTTC. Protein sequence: CASSYSRVDGYTF.

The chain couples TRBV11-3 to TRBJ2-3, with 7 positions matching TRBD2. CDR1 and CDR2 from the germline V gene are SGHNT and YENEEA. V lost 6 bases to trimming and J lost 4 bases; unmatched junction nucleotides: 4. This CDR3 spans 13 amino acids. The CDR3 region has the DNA TGTGCCAGCAGACCGGCGGGGGCAGATACGCAGTATTTT. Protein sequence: CASRPAGADTQYF.

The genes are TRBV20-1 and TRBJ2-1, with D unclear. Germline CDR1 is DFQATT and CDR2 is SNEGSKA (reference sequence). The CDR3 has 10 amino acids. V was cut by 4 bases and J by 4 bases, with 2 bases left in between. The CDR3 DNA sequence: TGCAGTGCTATATACAATGAGCAGTTCTTC. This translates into CSAIYNEQFF.

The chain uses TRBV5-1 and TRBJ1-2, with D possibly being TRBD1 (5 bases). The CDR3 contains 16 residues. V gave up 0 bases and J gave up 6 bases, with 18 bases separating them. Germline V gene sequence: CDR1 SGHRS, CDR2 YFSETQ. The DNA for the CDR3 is TGCGCCAGCAGCTTGGGGGCAGGAACAGGCTTAGATGGCTACACCTTC. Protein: CASSLGAGTGLDGYTF.

The CDR3 region is CASSTYIPSYEQYF. The DNA for the CDR3 is TGTGCCAGCAGCACTTATATACCATCCTACGAGCAGTACTTC. The rearrangement links TRBV7-2 to TRBJ2-7, with no clear D. Between the trimmed V and J ends, which lost 5 bases and 1 base, there was a span of 12 bases. The CDR3 consists of 14 residues. Per germline, CDR1 SGHTA and CDR2 FQGNSA.

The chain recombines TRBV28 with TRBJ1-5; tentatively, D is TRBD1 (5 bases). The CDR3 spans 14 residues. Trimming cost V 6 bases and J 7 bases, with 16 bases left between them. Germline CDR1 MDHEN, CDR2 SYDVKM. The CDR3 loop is CASSGRAIVQPQHF. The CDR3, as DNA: TGTGCCAGCAGCGGCAGGGCTATTGTCCAGCCCCAGCATTTT.

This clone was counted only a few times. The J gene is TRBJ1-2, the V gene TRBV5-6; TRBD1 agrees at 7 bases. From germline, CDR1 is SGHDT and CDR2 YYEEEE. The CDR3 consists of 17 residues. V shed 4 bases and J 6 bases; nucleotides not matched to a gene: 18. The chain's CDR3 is CASSSWGSDRLADGYTF. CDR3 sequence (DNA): TGTGCCAGCAGCAGCTGGGGGTCGGACAGGCTTGCGGATGGCTACACCTTC.

The CDR3 region is CASRLAGQNTDTQYF. As DNA, the CDR3 is TGTGCCAGTCGACTAGCGGGGCAGAACACAGATACGCAGTATTTT. The chain carries TRBV6-5 and TRBJ2-3, with 11 bases aligning to TRBD2. V lost 9 bases and J lost 2; bases outside the gene matches: 7. The CDR3 totals 15 residues. Per germline, CDR1 MNHEY and CDR2 SVGAGI.

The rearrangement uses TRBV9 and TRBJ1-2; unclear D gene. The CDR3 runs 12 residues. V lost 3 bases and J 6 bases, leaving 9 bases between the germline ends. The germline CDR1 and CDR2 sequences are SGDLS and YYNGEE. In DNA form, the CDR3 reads TGTGCCAGCAGCGCGCCGAGGGATGGCTACACCTTC. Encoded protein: CASSAPRDGYTF.

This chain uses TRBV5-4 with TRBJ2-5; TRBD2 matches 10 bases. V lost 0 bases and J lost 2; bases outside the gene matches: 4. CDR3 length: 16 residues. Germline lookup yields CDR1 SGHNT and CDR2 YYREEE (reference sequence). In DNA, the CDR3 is TGTGCCAGCAGCTTGGGGGCTAGCGGGGGACAAGAGACCCAGTACTTC. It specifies CASSLGASGGQETQYF.

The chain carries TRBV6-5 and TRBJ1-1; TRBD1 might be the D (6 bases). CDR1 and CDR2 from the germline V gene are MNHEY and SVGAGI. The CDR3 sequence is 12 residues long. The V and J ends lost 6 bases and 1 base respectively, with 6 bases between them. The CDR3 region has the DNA TGTGCCAGCAGCAGGGGGAACACTGAAGCTTTCTTT. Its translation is CASSRGNTEAFF.

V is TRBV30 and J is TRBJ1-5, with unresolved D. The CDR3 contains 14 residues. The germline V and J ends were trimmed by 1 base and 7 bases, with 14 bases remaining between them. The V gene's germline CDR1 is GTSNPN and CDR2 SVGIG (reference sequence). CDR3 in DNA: TGTGCCTGGAGTGAGGCGGGAGCCCGGCAGCCCCAGCATTTT. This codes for CAWSEAGARQPQHF.

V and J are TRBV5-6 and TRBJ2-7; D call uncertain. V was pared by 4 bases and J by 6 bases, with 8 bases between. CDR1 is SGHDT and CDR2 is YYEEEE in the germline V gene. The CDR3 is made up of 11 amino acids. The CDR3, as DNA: TGTGCCAGCAGCGTACTAAGCGAGCAGTACTTC. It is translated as CASSVLSEQYF.

For the CDR3, the DNA is TGTGCCAGCAATCCCAGCCCCTACGAGGGTGAGCAGTACTTC. Translation: CASNPSPYEGEQYF. The rearrangement links TRBV4-2 to TRBJ2-7; the D gene is possibly TRBD2 (5 bases). With 7 bases removed from V and 7 bases from J, the gap between germline ends came to 20 bases. Germline values: CDR1 LGHNA, CDR2 YNFKEQ. The CDR3 has 14 residues.

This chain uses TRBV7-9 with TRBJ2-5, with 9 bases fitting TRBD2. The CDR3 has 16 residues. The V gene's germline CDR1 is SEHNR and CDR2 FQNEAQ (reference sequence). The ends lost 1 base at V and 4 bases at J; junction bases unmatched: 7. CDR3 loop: CASSLVIAGAGETQYF. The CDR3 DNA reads TGTGCCAGCAGCTTAGTTATAGCGGGGGCAGGAGAGACCCAGTACTTC. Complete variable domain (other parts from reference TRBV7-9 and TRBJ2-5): DTGVSQNPRHKITKRGQNVTFRCDPISEHNRLYWYRQTLGQGPEFLTYFQNEAQLEKSRLLSDRFSAERPKGSFSTLEIQRTEQGDSAMYLCASSLVIAGAGETQYFGPGTRLLVL.